What follows describes a single T cell receptor beta chain. Its antigen is still unknown. This specimen belongs to a study of T cells in Graves' hyperthyroidism and ophthalmopathy. Trimming cost V 0 bases and J 7 bases, with 12 bases left between them. Germline V gene sequence: CDR1 SEHNR, CDR2 FQNEAQ (reference sequence). CDR3 length: 15 amino acids. Findings and caveats of the study: Ophthalmopathy stood apart from stable hyperthyroidism in a 13 V-J model. Among clonotypes expanded in thyroid above 0.001, most were also found in blood.

There were TCR beta CDR3 regions amplified from RNA transcripts. HTBI primers drove first-round RT-PCR of the TCR CDR3. TCRdb re-analysed the multiplex PCR reads in MiXCR, keeping a single row per CDR3 protein. The table shows 560,000 or so distinct CDR3 sequences, with around 42% occurring only once. Hyperthyroidism in the patients, aged 18 to 65, was newly diagnosed and under 2 months in duration. Uncontrolled infection, other autoimmune disease, pregnancy or lactation barred patients from enrollment. The clonotype comes from a woman between 18 and 29 years old with Graves' hyperthyroidism. Input material: peripheral blood or thyroid tissue (not recorded which). V usage is TRBV7-9 and J usage is TRBJ2-2, with D uncertain. CDR3 bases: TGTGCCAGCAGCTTAGCGGCTCAGGTCGGCGGGGAGCTGTTTTTT. Translated: CASSLAAQVGGELFF.